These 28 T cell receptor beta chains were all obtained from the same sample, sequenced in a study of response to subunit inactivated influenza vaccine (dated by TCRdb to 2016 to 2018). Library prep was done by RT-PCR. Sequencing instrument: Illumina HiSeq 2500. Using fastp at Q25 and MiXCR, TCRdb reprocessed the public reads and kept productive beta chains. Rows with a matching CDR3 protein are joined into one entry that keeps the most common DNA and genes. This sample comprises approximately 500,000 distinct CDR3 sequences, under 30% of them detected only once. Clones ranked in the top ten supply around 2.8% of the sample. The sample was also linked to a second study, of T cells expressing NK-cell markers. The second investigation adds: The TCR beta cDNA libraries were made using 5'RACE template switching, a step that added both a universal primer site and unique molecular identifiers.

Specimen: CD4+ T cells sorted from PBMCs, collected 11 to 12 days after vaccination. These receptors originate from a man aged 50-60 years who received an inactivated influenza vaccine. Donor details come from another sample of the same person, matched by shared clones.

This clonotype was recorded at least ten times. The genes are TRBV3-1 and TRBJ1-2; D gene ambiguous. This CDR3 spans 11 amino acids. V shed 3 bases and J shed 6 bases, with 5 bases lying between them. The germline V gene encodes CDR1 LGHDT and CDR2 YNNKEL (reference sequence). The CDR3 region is CASSHLDGYTF. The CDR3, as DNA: TGTGCCAGCAGCCACCTGGATGGCTACACCTTC.

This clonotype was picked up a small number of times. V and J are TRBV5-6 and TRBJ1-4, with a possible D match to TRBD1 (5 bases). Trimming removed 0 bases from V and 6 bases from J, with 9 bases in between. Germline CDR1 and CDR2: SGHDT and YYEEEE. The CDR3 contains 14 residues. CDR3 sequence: CASSLAGGYEKLFF. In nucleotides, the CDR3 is TGTGCCAGCAGCTTGGCCGGGGGATATGAAAAACTGTTTTTT.

The CDR3 DNA sequence: TGCGCCAGCAGCCAAGGCGGGATCCCACGCTCCTACGAGCAGTACTTC. Its translation: CASSQGGIPRSYEQYF. The gene calls are TRBV4-1 and TRBJ2-7; D possibly corresponds to TRBD2 (6 bases). Germline lookup yields CDR1 MGHRA and CDR2 YSYEKL. The CDR3 has 16 amino acids. Deletions cut 1 base from V and 0 bases from J, with 13 bases between.

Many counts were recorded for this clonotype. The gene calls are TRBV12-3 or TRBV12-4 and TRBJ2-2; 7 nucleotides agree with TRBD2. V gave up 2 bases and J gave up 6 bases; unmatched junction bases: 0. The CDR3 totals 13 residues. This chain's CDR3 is CASSLRGAGELFF. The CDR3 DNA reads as TGTGCCAGCAGTTTACGGGGGGCCGGGGAGCTGTTTTTT.

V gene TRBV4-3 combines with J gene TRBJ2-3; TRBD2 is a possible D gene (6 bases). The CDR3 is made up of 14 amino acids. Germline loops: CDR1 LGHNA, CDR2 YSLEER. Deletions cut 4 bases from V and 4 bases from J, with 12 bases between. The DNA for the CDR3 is TGCGCCAGCAGCCGGGAGGCCCTGTCAGATACGCAGTATTTT. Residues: CASSREALSDTQYF.

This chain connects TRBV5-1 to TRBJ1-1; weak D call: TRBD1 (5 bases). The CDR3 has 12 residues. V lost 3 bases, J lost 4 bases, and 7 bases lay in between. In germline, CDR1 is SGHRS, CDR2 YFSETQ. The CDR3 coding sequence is TGCGCCAGCAGCTCCCAGGGCACTGAAGCTTTCTTT. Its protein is CASSSQGTEAFF.

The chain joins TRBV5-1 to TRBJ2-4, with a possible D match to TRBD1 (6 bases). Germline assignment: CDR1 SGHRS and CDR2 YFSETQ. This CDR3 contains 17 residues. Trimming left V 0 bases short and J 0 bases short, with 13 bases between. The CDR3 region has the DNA TGCGCCAGCAGCTTGGTTTCAGGGGCCCAAGCCAAAAACATTCAGTACTTC. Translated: CASSLVSGAQAKNIQYF.

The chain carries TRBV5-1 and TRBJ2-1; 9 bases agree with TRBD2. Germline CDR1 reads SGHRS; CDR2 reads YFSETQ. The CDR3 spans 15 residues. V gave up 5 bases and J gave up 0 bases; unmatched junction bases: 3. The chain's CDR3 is CASRFSGSSYNEQFF. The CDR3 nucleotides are TGCGCCAGCAGATTTAGCGGGAGCTCCTACAATGAGCAGTTCTTC.

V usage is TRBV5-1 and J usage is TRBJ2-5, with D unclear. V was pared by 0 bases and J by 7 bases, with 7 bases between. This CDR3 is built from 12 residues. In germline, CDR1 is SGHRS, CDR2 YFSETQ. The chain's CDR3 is CASSLDVMTQYF. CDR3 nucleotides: TGCGCCAGCAGCTTGGACGTGATGACCCAGTACTTC. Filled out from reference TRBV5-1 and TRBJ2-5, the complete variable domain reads KAGVTQTPRYLIKTRGQQVTLSCSPISGHRSVSWYQQTPGQGLQFLFEYFSETQRNKGNFPGRFSGRQFSNSRSEMNVSTLELGDSALYLCASSLDVMTQYFGPGTRLLVL.

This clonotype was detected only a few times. The CDR3 coding sequence is TGTGCCAGCATGCAGGGGGCCCAGCCCCAGCATTTT. Its translation: CASMQGAQPQHF. This chain links TRBV6-2 or TRBV6-3 with TRBJ1-5; TRBD1 matches 8 bases. Germline values: CDR1 MNHEY, CDR2 SVGEGT. Trimming cost V 7 bases and J 7 bases; bases outside gene matches: 3. The CDR3 is 12 residues long.

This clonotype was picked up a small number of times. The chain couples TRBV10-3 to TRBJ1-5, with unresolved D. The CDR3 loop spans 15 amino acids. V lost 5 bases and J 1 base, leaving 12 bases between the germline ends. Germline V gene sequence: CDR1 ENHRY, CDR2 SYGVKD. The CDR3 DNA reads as TGTGCCATCAGTCCGGAGGGAAAGAGCAATCAGCCCCAGCATTTT. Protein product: CAISPEGKSNQPQHF.

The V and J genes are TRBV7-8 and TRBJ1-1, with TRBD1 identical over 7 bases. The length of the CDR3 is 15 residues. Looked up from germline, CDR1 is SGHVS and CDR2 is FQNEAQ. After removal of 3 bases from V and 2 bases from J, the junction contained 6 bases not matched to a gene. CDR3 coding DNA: TGTGCCAGCAGCTTGGCGGGACAGACCAACACTGAAGCTTTCTTT. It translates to CASSLAGQTNTEAFF.

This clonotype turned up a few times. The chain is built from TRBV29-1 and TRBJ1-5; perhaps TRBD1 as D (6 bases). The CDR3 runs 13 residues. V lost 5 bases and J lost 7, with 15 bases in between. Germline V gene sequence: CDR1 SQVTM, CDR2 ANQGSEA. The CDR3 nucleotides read TGCAGCGTTTGGGGCGGGGGCACCCAGCCCCAGCATTTT. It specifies CSVWGGGTQPQHF.

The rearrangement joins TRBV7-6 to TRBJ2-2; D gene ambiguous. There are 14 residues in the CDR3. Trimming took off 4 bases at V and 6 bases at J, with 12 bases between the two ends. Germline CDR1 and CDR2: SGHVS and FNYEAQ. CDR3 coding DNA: TGTGCCAGCAGCTCGGACCCTAAGGCCGGGGAGCTGTTTTTT. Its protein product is CASSSDPKAGELFF.

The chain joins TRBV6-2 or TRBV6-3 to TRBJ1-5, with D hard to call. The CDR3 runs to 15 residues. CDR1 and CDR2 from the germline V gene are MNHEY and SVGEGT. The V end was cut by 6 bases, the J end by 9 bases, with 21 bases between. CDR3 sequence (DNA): TGTGCCAGCAGCCGGGGTGGGCAGGCACCCCTGCCCCAGCATTTT. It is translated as CASSRGGQAPLPQHF.

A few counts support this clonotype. CDR3 sequence (DNA): TGTGCCTGGAGTCTAAGCTACGAGCAGTACTTC. Its translation is CAWSLSYEQYF. The chain has TRBV30 and TRBJ2-7; D remains unclear. The length of the CDR3 is 11 residues. V lost 2 bases, J lost 3 bases, and 5 bases lay in between. The V gene's germline CDR1 is GTSNPN and CDR2 SVGIG (reference sequence).

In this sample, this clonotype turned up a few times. The CDR3 region is CASSIGDNEKLFF. The DNA for the CDR3 is TGTGCCAGTAGTATTGGTGACAACGAAAAACTGTTTTTT. The gene calls are TRBV19 and TRBJ1-4, with D hard to call. This CDR3 has 13 residues. V gave up 3 bases and J gave up 8 bases, with 10 bases separating them. From germline, CDR1 is LNHDA and CDR2 SQIVND (reference sequence).

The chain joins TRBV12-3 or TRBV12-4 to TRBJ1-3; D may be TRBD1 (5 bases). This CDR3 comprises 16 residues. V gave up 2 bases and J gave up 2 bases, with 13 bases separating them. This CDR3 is CASSLQGVGTGNTIYF. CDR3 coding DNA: TGTGCCAGCAGTTTACAGGGAGTCGGGACTGGAAACACCATATATTTT.

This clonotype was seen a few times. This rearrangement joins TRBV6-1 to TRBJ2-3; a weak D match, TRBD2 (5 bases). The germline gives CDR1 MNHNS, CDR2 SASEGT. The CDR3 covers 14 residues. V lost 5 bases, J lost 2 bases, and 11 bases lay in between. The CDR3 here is CASSPGLFTDTQYF. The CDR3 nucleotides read TGTGCCAGCAGTCCTGGACTGTTCACAGATACGCAGTATTTT.

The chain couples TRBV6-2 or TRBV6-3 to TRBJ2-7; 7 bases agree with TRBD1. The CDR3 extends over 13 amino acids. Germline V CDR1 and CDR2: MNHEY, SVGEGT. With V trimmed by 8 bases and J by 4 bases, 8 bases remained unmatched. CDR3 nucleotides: TGTGCCAGCTTGAATACAGGGGCGTACGAGCAGTACTTC. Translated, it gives CASLNTGAYEQYF.

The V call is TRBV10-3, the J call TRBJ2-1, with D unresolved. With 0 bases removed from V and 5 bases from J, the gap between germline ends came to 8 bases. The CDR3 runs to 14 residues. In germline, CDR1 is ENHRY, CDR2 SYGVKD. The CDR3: CAISESGPHNEQFF. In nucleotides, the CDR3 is TGTGCCATCAGTGAGTCAGGACCACACAATGAGCAGTTCTTC.

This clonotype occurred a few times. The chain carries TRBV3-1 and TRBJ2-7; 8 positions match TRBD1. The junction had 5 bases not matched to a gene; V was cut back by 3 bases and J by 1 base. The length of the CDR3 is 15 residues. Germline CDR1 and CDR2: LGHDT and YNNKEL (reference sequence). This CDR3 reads CASSQGQVVSYEQYF. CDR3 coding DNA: TGTGCCAGCAGCCAGGGACAGGTAGTATCCTACGAGCAGTACTTC.

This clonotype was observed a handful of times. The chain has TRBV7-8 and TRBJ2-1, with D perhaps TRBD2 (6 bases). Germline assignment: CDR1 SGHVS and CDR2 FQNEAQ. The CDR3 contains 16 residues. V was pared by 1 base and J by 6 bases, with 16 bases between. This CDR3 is CASSLGGVERGNEQFF. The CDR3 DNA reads TGTGCCAGCAGCTTAGGCGGGGTGGAACGTGGCAATGAGCAGTTCTTC.

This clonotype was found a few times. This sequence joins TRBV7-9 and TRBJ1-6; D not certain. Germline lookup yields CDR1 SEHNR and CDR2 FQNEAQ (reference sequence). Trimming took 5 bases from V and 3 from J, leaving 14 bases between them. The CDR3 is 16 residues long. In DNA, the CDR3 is TGTGCCAGCAGCCCCCTTGGCGGGTACTATAATTCACCCCTCCACTTT. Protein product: CASSPLGGYYNSPLHF. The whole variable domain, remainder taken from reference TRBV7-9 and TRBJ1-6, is DTGVSQNPRHKITKRGQNVTFRCDPISEHNRLYWYRQTLGQGPEFLTYFQNEAQLEKSRLLSDRFSAERPKGSFSTLEIQRTEQGDSAMYLCASSPLGGYYNSPLHFGNGTRLTVT.

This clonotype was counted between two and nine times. The CDR3 loop reads CSARTVFYEQYF. The CDR3 nucleotides are TGCAGTGCTAGGACAGTTTTCTACGAGCAGTACTTC. This sequence joins TRBV20-1 and TRBJ2-7; D is possibly TRBD1 (5 bases). Trimming took off 3 bases at V and 3 bases at J, with 9 bases between the two ends. The CDR3 consists of 12 residues. CDR1 and CDR2 (germline): DFQATT, SNEGSKA (reference sequence).

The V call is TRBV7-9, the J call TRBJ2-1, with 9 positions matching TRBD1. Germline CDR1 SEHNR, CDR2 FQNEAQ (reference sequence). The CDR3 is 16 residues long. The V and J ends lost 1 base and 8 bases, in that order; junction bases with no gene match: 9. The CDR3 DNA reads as TGTGCCAGCAGCTTAGACCTTGGGACAGGGATCCATGAGCAGTTCTTC. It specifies CASSLDLGTGIHEQFF.

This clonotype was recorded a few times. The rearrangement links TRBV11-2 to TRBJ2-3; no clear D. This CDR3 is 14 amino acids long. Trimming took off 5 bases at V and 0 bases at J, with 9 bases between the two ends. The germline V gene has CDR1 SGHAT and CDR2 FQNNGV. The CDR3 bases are TGTGCCAGCAGCCCTCGAGTTAGCACAGATACGCAGTATTTT. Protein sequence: CASSPRVSTDTQYF.

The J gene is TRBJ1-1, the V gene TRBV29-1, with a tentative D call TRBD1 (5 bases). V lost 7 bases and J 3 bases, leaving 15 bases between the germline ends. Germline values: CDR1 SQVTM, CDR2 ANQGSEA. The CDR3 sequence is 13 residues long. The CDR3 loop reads CSGSQGIDTEAFF. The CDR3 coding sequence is TGCAGCGGTTCGCAGGGTATCGACACTGAAGCTTTCTTT.